This paragraph covers one T cell receptor beta chain sequence. It has no known antigen specificity. No per-base quality is available; no much larger clone lies one base away. The CDR1 and CDR2 encoded by the germline V gene are SGHNT and YENEEA. Trimming leaves V shorter by 1 base and J shorter by 4 bases, with the junction holding 4 bases beyond the gene matches. The cysteine opens and the phenylalanine closes a CDR3 of 16 amino acids. Only the CDR3 region is kept as DNA, spanning 48 bases read in frame from base 1. TCRbeta CDR3 regions were amplified from genomic DNA using the immunoSEQ Assay, a bias-controlled multiplex PCR. Under the source paper's analysis protocol: The number of nucleated cells in each sample was estimated by amplification of reference gene primers within the assay. To quantify the absolute abundance of each unique TCRbeta CDR3 rearrangement, sequence reads were collapsed and filtered. For each sample, productive Simpson clonality was calculated as the square root of Simpson's diversity index across productive rearrangements. TCRdb mirrors the immuneACCESS table, restricted to in-frame sequences. Some clones are absent from its copies; in checked studies, under half trace to an unresolved V gene, and the reason for the others is unknown. The V and J calls and clone size come from that table; D and trimming were worked out from the DNA. For this sample there are tens of thousands of clones; more than 85% appear just once. Roughly 8.8% of the sample goes to the ten largest clones.

These data come from a study of blood T cell repertoires in COVID-19 (dated by TCRdb to between 2020 and 2021). Broadly, across the study: Collaborator samples came from the United States, Italy and Spain and covered acute and convalescent phases of COVID-19. The samples were drawn from the first 160 participants of the ongoing ImmuneRACE study and from 1,254 subjects provided by 6 global collaborators. Nearly every sample came with metadata listing a de-identified subject ID, COVID-19 status, age in years and sex. A freely available public database, intended as a resource for researchers studying the immune response to SARS-CoV-2, is where the repertoires were released. Deeply sampled blood TCRbeta repertoires from subjects exposed to, actively infected with, or recovered from COVID-19 were included in the dataset. Where available, HLA class I and class II types were taken from metadata supplied by the sample provider and were not determined by assay-based typing. The material from the prospective study consisted of cDNA or gDNA derived from T cells, B-cell-depleted T cells, or PBMCs.

Collaborating institutions collected whole blood in K2EDTA tubes following their own protocols. Collaborator samples were shipped for TCRbeta analysis as frozen whole blood, isolated PBMCs, or DNA extracted from either sample type. The full study reports these points: The amount of clinical and demographic metadata varied by source and participant and was provided uncurated.

The TCR originated in a woman aged 65 to 85 with active COVID-19. The chain was built from TRBV11-3 and TRBJ2-1, and TRBD2 aligns with 10 junction nucleotides. The sequenced sample consisted of peripheral blood. The encoded CDR3 is CASSLGTSGTYNEQFF. The base sequence is TGTGCCAGCAGCTTAGGGACTAGCGGAACTTACAATGAGCAGTTCTTC.